The rows below give T cell receptor beta chains drawn from one sample of a study of PD-1 blockade in classical Hodgkin lymphoma. TCRdb keeps only in-frame clones here, not all; method: immunoSEQ multiplex PCR. The sample shows 20,000 to 25,000 clones, 81% of them seen only once. This specimen was peripheral blood mononuclear cells (PBMCs), taken before the second cycle of nivolumab. These receptors were collected from a human donor with classical Hodgkin lymphoma. The CDR3 runs from the conserved cysteine through the conserved F or W. D genes are given only for firm matches. Clone size is stated in some rows and not others, as once, few, many or a class when expanded.

v_call: TRBV19; d_call: NA; cdr3_length: 11; clone_size: NA; j_call: TRBJ1-6; cdr3_nt: TGTGCCAGTAGTATTCAAGGGGACCTCCACTTT; cdr3_aa: CASSIQGDLHF
v_call: TRBV19; d_call: TRBD1; cdr3_length: 14; clone_size: NA; j_call: TRBJ1-1; cdr3_nt: TGTGCCAGTAGTCCGCAGGGGGGAGTATCTGAAGCTTTCTTT; cdr3_aa: CASSPQGGVSEAFF
v_call: TRBV28; d_call: NA; cdr3_length: 11; clone_size: NA; j_call: TRBJ2-7; cdr3_nt: TGTGCCAGCGCTAAAGGGTTTTCTCGGTACTTC; cdr3_aa: CASAKGFSRYF
v_call: TRBV21-1; d_call: NA; cdr3_length: 14; clone_size: NA; j_call: TRBJ2-7; cdr3_nt: TGTGCCAGCAGCAACAACGGAATCTCCTACGAGCAGTACTTC; cdr3_aa: CASSNNGISYEQYF
v_call: TRBV6-5; d_call: TRBD1; cdr3_length: 15; clone_size: NA; j_call: TRBJ1-5; cdr3_nt: TGTGCCAGCCGCTCCCTTGGCGGGACAGCCCAGCCCCAGCATTTT; cdr3_aa: CASRSLGGTAQPQHF
v_call: TRBV2; d_call: TRBD1; cdr3_length: 13; clone_size: NA; j_call: TRBJ2-7; cdr3_nt: TGTGCCAGCCGGAGGACAGGGGTTACCGAGCAGTACTTC; cdr3_aa: CASRRTGVTEQYF
v_call: TRBV10-3; d_call: NA; cdr3_length: 15; clone_size: once; j_call: TRBJ1-5; cdr3_nt: TGTGCCATCAGTGACAGTGGTGACATTTATCAGCCCCAGCATTTT; cdr3_aa: CAISDSGDIYQPQHF
v_call: TRBV6-1; d_call: TRBD2; cdr3_length: 15; clone_size: NA; j_call: TRBJ2-5; cdr3_nt: TGTGCCAGCAGTCCGGGACTAGGGTATGCGGAGACCCAGTACTTC; cdr3_aa: CASSPGLGYAETQYF
v_call: TRBV11-3; d_call: NA; cdr3_length: 18; clone_size: NA; j_call: TRBJ2-3; cdr3_nt: TGTGCCAGCAGCCGACTACCCCCGACAGGAATCGAGCCAGATACGCAGTATTTT; cdr3_aa: CASSRLPPTGIEPDTQYF
v_call: TRBV9; d_call: TRBD2; cdr3_length: 17; clone_size: few; j_call: TRBJ2-7; cdr3_nt: TGTGCCAGCAGTCGGAACGAAGGACTAGCGAGATACTACGAGCAGTACTTC; cdr3_aa: CASSRNEGLARYYEQYF
v_call: TRBV7-6; d_call: TRBD2; cdr3_length: 18; clone_size: NA; j_call: TRBJ2-3; cdr3_nt: TGTGCCAGCAGCTTACCTGAGGGACTAGCGGGACGGACAGATACGCAGTATTTT; cdr3_aa: CASSLPEGLAGRTDTQYF
v_call: TRBV2; d_call: TRBD2; cdr3_length: 13; clone_size: NA; j_call: TRBJ2-7; cdr3_nt: TGTGCCACATCCGGGACTAGCGGCTGGGAGCAGTACTTC; cdr3_aa: CATSGTSGWEQYF
v_call: TRBV9; d_call: NA; cdr3_length: 15; clone_size: once; j_call: TRBJ2-7; cdr3_nt: TGTGCCAGCAGCGTAGCGGGCGCGGACTCCTACGAGCAGTACTTC; cdr3_aa: CASSVAGADSYEQYF
v_call: TRBV6-6; d_call: TRBD1; cdr3_length: 15; clone_size: NA; j_call: TRBJ1-3; cdr3_nt: TGTGCCAGCAGTCCCCCGACAGGGACTGGAAACACCATATATTTT; cdr3_aa: CASSPPTGTGNTIYF
v_call: TRBV19; d_call: TRBD1; cdr3_length: 16; clone_size: NA; j_call: TRBJ1-1; cdr3_nt: TGTGCCAGTAGTATGACAGGGGGCAGGTTGGGCACTGAAGCTTTCTTT; cdr3_aa: CASSMTGGRLGTEAFF
v_call: TRBV28; d_call: NA; cdr3_length: 17; clone_size: once; j_call: TRBJ2-6; cdr3_nt: TGTGCCAGCAGTTTGGTGGGACGTTTCTCTGGGGCCAACGTCCTGACTTTC; cdr3_aa: CASSLVGRFSGANVLTF
v_call: TRBV29-1; d_call: NA; cdr3_length: 16; clone_size: NA; j_call: TRBJ2-7; cdr3_nt: TGCAGCGTTGAAGATCTGGGGCAGGGGGGATCCTACGAGCAGTACTTC; cdr3_aa: CSVEDLGQGGSYEQYF
v_call: TRBV10-1; d_call: TRBD2; cdr3_length: 16; clone_size: NA; j_call: TRBJ2-3; cdr3_nt: TGCGCCAGCAGTGCCGCTAGCGGGAACCTCCGGGATACGCAGTATTTT; cdr3_aa: CASSAASGNLRDTQYF
v_call: TRBV10-3; d_call: NA; cdr3_length: 14; clone_size: NA; j_call: TRBJ2-3; cdr3_nt: TGTGCCATCAGGGAACTAGGCGTCACAGATACGCAGTATTTT; cdr3_aa: CAIRELGVTDTQYF
v_call: TRBV2; d_call: NA; cdr3_length: 14; clone_size: few; j_call: TRBJ1-3; cdr3_nt: TGTGCCAGCACGGAGCGCCCCTCTGGAAACACCATATATTTT; cdr3_aa: CASTERPSGNTIYF
v_call: TRBV11-3; d_call: NA; cdr3_length: 13; clone_size: NA; j_call: TRBJ2-5; cdr3_nt: TGTGCCAGCAGCTCCCTGGTGGGGGGGACCCAGTACTTC; cdr3_aa: CASSSLVGGTQYF
v_call: TRBV7-6; d_call: NA; cdr3_length: 11; clone_size: NA; j_call: TRBJ2-5; cdr3_nt: TGTGCCAGCAGGTTCGGGGAGACCCAGTACTTC; cdr3_aa: CASRFGETQYF
v_call: TRBV30; d_call: NA; cdr3_length: 14; clone_size: few; j_call: TRBJ2-2; cdr3_nt: TGTGCCTGGAGGAGGCCTGGGGGCACCGGGGAGCTGTTTTTT; cdr3_aa: CAWRRPGGTGELFF
v_call: TRBV28; d_call: NA; cdr3_length: 14; clone_size: NA; j_call: TRBJ2-3; cdr3_nt: TGTGCCAGCAGTTTACAGGGACTCACAGATACGCAGTATTTT; cdr3_aa: CASSLQGLTDTQYF
v_call: TRBV29-1; d_call: NA; cdr3_length: 15; clone_size: NA; j_call: TRBJ2-3; cdr3_nt: TGCAGCGTTGGAGGGGGGGCCGATTGGGTAGATACGCAGTATTTT; cdr3_aa: CSVGGGADWVDTQYF
v_call: TRBV18; d_call: NA; cdr3_length: 18; clone_size: NA; j_call: TRBJ2-3; cdr3_nt: TGTGCCAGCTCACCAGGTTTGAGACAGGAGTCAAGGACAGATACGCAGTATTTT; cdr3_aa: CASSPGLRQESRTDTQYF
v_call: TRBV28; d_call: NA; cdr3_length: 13; clone_size: NA; j_call: TRBJ1-5; cdr3_nt: TGTGCCAGCAGTTTTGTTAGCAATCAGCCCCAGCATTTT; cdr3_aa: CASSFVSNQPQHF
v_call: TRBV9; d_call: TRBD2; cdr3_length: 14; clone_size: NA; j_call: TRBJ2-1; cdr3_nt: TGTGCCAGCAGCGACGGACTAGCGATGAATGAGCAGTTCTTC; cdr3_aa: CASSDGLAMNEQFF
v_call: TRBV5-1; d_call: TRBD2; cdr3_length: 16; clone_size: few; j_call: TRBJ2-1; cdr3_nt: TGCGCCAGCAGCTTGGCCGGGGGGGTAGCCTACAATGAGCAGTTCTTC; cdr3_aa: CASSLAGGVAYNEQFF
v_call: TRBV21-1; d_call: NA; cdr3_length: 16; clone_size: NA; j_call: TRBJ2-4; cdr3_nt: TGTGCCAGCAGCAATCTGGGCAGGCGGGCCAAAAACATTCAGTACTTC; cdr3_aa: CASSNLGRRAKNIQYF
v_call: TRBV7-9; d_call: NA; cdr3_length: 15; clone_size: few; j_call: TRBJ1-4; cdr3_nt: TGTGCCAGCAGCCCAGGACAGTCAACTAATGAAAAACTGTTTTTT; cdr3_aa: CASSPGQSTNEKLFF
v_call: TRBV6-5; d_call: NA; cdr3_length: 11; clone_size: NA; j_call: TRBJ1-2; cdr3_nt: TGTGCCAGCAGCTCCGGTAATGGCTACACCTTC; cdr3_aa: CASSSGNGYTF
v_call: TRBV30; d_call: NA; cdr3_length: 14; clone_size: NA; j_call: TRBJ2-4; cdr3_nt: TGTGCCTGGAGGCCTGACCCAGCCAAAAACATTCAGTACTTC; cdr3_aa: CAWRPDPAKNIQYF
v_call: TRBV2; d_call: NA; cdr3_length: 15; clone_size: once; j_call: TRBJ2-5; cdr3_nt: TGTGCCAGCAGTATAGCGGAAAAAAAACAAGAGACCCAGTACTTC; cdr3_aa: CASSIAEKKQETQYF
v_call: TRBV9; d_call: NA; cdr3_length: 17; clone_size: once; j_call: TRBJ2-3; cdr3_nt: TGTGCCAGCAGCCCTTCAACAAGGATCGTTATCGTGGATACGCAGTATTTT; cdr3_aa: CASSPSTRIVIVDTQYF
v_call: TRBV6-4; d_call: TRBD2; cdr3_length: 16; clone_size: NA; j_call: TRBJ2-2; cdr3_nt: TGTGCCAGCAGTCATTTTAGCGGGGGATACACCGGGGAGCTGTTTTTT; cdr3_aa: CASSHFSGGYTGELFF
v_call: TRBV19; d_call: NA; cdr3_length: 16; clone_size: NA; j_call: TRBJ2-5; cdr3_nt: TGTGCCAGTAGACCGGGACTTCGTTTGGGTGGAGAGACCCAGTACTTC; cdr3_aa: CASRPGLRLGGETQYF
v_call: TRBV5-1; d_call: NA; cdr3_length: 15; clone_size: NA; j_call: TRBJ2-7; cdr3_nt: TGCGCCAGCAGCCCCGCGGGACAGCCTAATCGCGAGCAGTACTTC; cdr3_aa: CASSPAGQPNREQYF
v_call: TRBV2; d_call: TRBD1; cdr3_length: 14; clone_size: NA; j_call: TRBJ2-5; cdr3_nt: TGTGCCAGCAGTCTCCGGGACAGCCTGGTCCCCCAGTACTTC; cdr3_aa: CASSLRDSLVPQYF
v_call: TRBV19; d_call: NA; cdr3_length: 12; clone_size: medium-sized; j_call: TRBJ1-5; cdr3_nt: TGTGCCAGTAGTAGAGACAAACAGCCCCAGCATTTT; cdr3_aa: CASSRDKQPQHF
v_call: TRBV28; d_call: NA; cdr3_length: 14; clone_size: NA; j_call: TRBJ2-4; cdr3_nt: TGTGCCAGCAGTTACCGGGACTCACTTCCTTTCGCGTACTTC; cdr3_aa: CASSYRDSLPFAYF
v_call: TRBV19; d_call: NA; cdr3_length: 17; clone_size: many; j_call: TRBJ1-2; cdr3_nt: TGTGCCAGTCGAGGGGGGTTGCAAGGGTCCGCTAACTATGGCTACACCTTC; cdr3_aa: CASRGGLQGSANYGYTF
v_call: TRBV6-5; d_call: NA; cdr3_length: 14; clone_size: NA; j_call: TRBJ2-3; cdr3_nt: TGTGCCAGCAGCCTGGGACACAACACAGATACGCAGTATTTT; cdr3_aa: CASSLGHNTDTQYF
v_call: TRBV10-3; d_call: TRBD1; cdr3_length: 18; clone_size: NA; j_call: TRBJ1-1; cdr3_nt: TGTGCCATCAGTGAGTCGATAACGGCGACAGGGGCTTTTGTTGAAGCTTTCTTT; cdr3_aa: CAISESITATGAFVEAFF
v_call: TRBV2; d_call: TRBD1; cdr3_length: 15; clone_size: NA; j_call: TRBJ2-7; cdr3_nt: TGTGCCAGCAGGCAAGACCGGGACAGGGAGTACGAGCAGTACTTC; cdr3_aa: CASRQDRDREYEQYF
v_call: TRBV30; d_call: NA; cdr3_length: 16; clone_size: large; j_call: TRBJ1-5; cdr3_nt: TGTGCCTGGAGTCCACCGTTGACGGGAAGCAATCAGCCCCAGCATTTT; cdr3_aa: CAWSPPLTGSNQPQHF
v_call: TRBV5-1; d_call: NA; cdr3_length: 13; clone_size: NA; j_call: TRBJ2-5; cdr3_nt: TGCGCCAGCAGCTTAGGGTCGGGAGAGACCCAGTACTTC; cdr3_aa: CASSLGSGETQYF
v_call: TRBV11-2; d_call: NA; cdr3_length: 13; clone_size: NA; j_call: TRBJ2-1; cdr3_nt: TGTGCCAGCGCGGGGAGCTCCTACAATGAGCAGTTCTTC; cdr3_aa: CASAGSSYNEQFF
v_call: TRBV27; d_call: TRBD1; cdr3_length: 15; clone_size: NA; j_call: TRBJ1-5; cdr3_nt: TGTGCCAGCAGTGGCAGACAGGGGGGGAATCAGCCCCAGCATTTT; cdr3_aa: CASSGRQGGNQPQHF
v_call: TRBV19; d_call: NA; cdr3_length: 14; clone_size: few; j_call: TRBJ1-1; cdr3_nt: TGTGCCAGTAGTATCGGGGGGTGGGACACTGAAGCTTTCTTT; cdr3_aa: CASSIGGWDTEAFF
v_call: TRBV7-6; d_call: NA; cdr3_length: 16; clone_size: NA; j_call: TRBJ1-3; cdr3_nt: TGTGCCAGCAGCCCCGCCTGGGGGATAAGTGGAAACACCATATATTTT; cdr3_aa: CASSPAWGISGNTIYF
v_call: TRBV11-3; d_call: TRBD2; cdr3_length: 15; clone_size: NA; j_call: TRBJ2-1; cdr3_nt: TGTGCCAGCAGCTTGGGACTAGCGATCTACAATGAGCAGTTCTTC; cdr3_aa: CASSLGLAIYNEQFF
v_call: TRBV6-1; d_call: NA; cdr3_length: 12; clone_size: NA; j_call: TRBJ2-7; cdr3_nt: TGTGCCAGCAGACCCGGGACGCGCGAGCAGTACTTC; cdr3_aa: CASRPGTREQYF
v_call: TRBV21-1; d_call: NA; cdr3_length: 16; clone_size: NA; j_call: TRBJ2-3; cdr3_nt: TGTGCCAGCAGCAAAGTTGACAGGGCCACCACAGATACGCAGTATTTT; cdr3_aa: CASSKVDRATTDTQYF
v_call: TRBV19; d_call: NA; cdr3_length: 15; clone_size: NA; j_call: TRBJ2-1; cdr3_nt: TGTGCCAGTAGTCCCGTGGGGGGTGGCTACAATGAGCAGTTCTTC; cdr3_aa: CASSPVGGGYNEQFF